The text below deals with one T cell receptor (beta chain). The antigen is not known. Germline-derived CDR1 and CDR2 are ENHRY and SYGVKD. The CDR3 is made up of 14 amino acids. V gave up 10 bases and J gave up 4 bases, with 17 bases separating them. These data belong to a study of T cell clones after liver transplantation. Study-level background: A pre-transplant mixed lymphocyte reaction with TCRbeta sequencing defined graft-donor-reactive clones followed in post-transplant blood. As an antigen-independent comparator, third-party-reactive TCRbeta sequences came from pre-transplant mixed lymphocyte reactions. Three of the eight recipients were HCV-positive; the rest had non-autoimmune, non-viral transplant indications.

Method: immunoSEQ multiplex PCR; TCRdb's copy keeps in-frame clones and lacks some. The table has 15,000 to 20,000 clones, 80% to 90% seen once. Study findings and constraints: Graft donor-reactive T cells possibly entered the graft instead of undergoing deletion.

The chain is built from TRBV10-3 and TRBJ2-1, with D possibly TRBD2 on 6 matching bases. The receptor's source is a human patient who received a liver transplant. T cells may partly derive from the graft donor. Source: CD8+ T cells from blood, taken 45 to 46 months after liver transplant. The CDR3 spells CATAGSGWYNEQFF. The CDR3, as DNA: TGTGCCACAGCCGGCAGCGGGTGGTACAATGAGCAGTTCTTC.